This TCR beta chain was documented in a study of shared clonotypes between healthy human individuals. This CDR3 has 17 residues. The germline V gene has CDR1 SGDLS and CDR2 YYNGEE. V was shortened by 3 bases and J by 3 bases, with 20 bases between the two germline ends. The naive CD8 population came from CD45RO-negative cells selected for CCR7, without terminally differentiated effector memory CD45RA+ cells. Clones were read by immunoSEQ multiplex PCR, and TCRdb kept only the in-frame ones, dropping some. The sample contains roughly 2.1 million clones, approximately 94% of which appear only once. This sequence originates from a young man in good health. Some clones in this sample may be carry-over from other donors' samples. The V and J genes are TRBV9 and TRBJ2-3; D unresolved. Sequences were obtained from naive CD8+ T cells from PBMCs. The CDR3 here is CASSATPRVGATDTQYF. The CDR3 nucleotides are TGTGCCAGCAGCGCGACACCGAGAGTCGGCGCAACAGATACGCAGTATTTT.